The 29 T cell receptor beta chains presented below share a single source sample, sequenced in a study of post-analysis software for immune sequencing data (dated by TCRdb to about 2015). Broad study findings and their caveats: Patients showed significantly higher frequencies than controls for several TRBV segments, among them TRBV5-6, TRBV5-1 and TRBV20-1.

Libraries were built with PCR. TCRdb names Illumina HiSeq 2500 as the instrument used. To reduce PCR and sequencing biases, unique molecular identifiers were incorporated into the TCR beta cDNA libraries. TCRdb reprocessed the public reads (quality trimming at Q25 with fastp, clone calling with MiXCR) and kept in-frame beta chains. Rows matching on CDR3 protein sequence are summarized as one entry with the most common DNA and genes. A total of around 700,000 distinct CDR3 sequences appear in this sample, 59% of them only once. Roughly 10% of the sample is taken by the ten largest. Antigens of these TCRs are unknown. Specimen: blood. The receptor source for this set is a girl aged 2 to 10 with multiple sclerosis.

The CDR3, as DNA: TGTGCCAGCAGTGAATCCAGGGGATGGGATTCACCCCTCCACTTT. Amino acids: CASSESRGWDSPLHF. The genes are TRBV25-1 and TRBJ1-6; D might be TRBD1 (6 bases). Trimming cost V 1 base and J 8 bases, with 12 bases left between them. The CDR3 consists of 15 residues. The germline CDR1 and CDR2 sequences are MGHDK and SYGVNS.

The table lists this clonotype with a few counts. The genes are TRBV12-3 or TRBV12-4 and TRBJ2-3; no firm D call. This CDR3 has 13 amino acids. The V end lost 5 bases, the J end lost 2 bases, and 8 bases lay between the germline ends. CDR3 loop: CASSPAYTDTQYF. In nucleotides, the CDR3 is TGTGCCAGCAGTCCCGCCTACACAGATACGCAGTATTTT.

The table lists this clonotype with a few counts. The rearrangement links TRBV7-9 to TRBJ2-1; 11 bases map to TRBD2. The J segment lost 4 bases and the V segment lost 5 bases, leaving 7 bases of the junction unmatched. The germline V gene has CDR1 SEHNR and CDR2 FQNEAQ (reference sequence). The CDR3 is 16 residues long. This chain's CDR3 is CASSPPGTSGYNEQFF. In nucleotides, the CDR3 is TGTGCCAGCAGCCCCCCCGGGACTAGCGGATACAATGAGCAGTTCTTC.

The CDR3 DNA reads as TGCGCCAGCAGCCAAGAGGGGACTAGCGTAAGCACAGATACGCAGTATTTT. Its protein product is CASSQEGTSVSTDTQYF. The chain joins TRBV4-1 to TRBJ2-3; 10 bases match TRBD2. Germline V lookup: CDR1 MGHRA, CDR2 YSYEKL. The V segment lost 0 bases and the J segment 0 bases; nucleotides outside the gene matches: 3. The length of the CDR3 is 17 residues.

V gene TRBV7-2 combines with J gene TRBJ2-7; D is perhaps TRBD2 (6 bases). The CDR3 has 15 amino acids. CDR1 SGHTA and CDR2 FQGNSA come from the germline V gene. The ends were cut back, 2 bases at V and 2 bases at J, with 13 bases in the middle. CDR3 region: CASSLRGGNAYEQYF. DNA of the CDR3: TGTGCCAGCAGCTTAAGGGGCGGGAACGCCTACGAGCAGTACTTC.

The rearrangement links TRBV5-1 to TRBJ2-4, with TRBD1 identical over 9 bases. The J call is in doubt because the DNA end fits TRBJ2-7 better. This CDR3 has 15 amino acids. Per germline, CDR1 SGHRS and CDR2 YFSETQ. The CDR3 region has the DNA TGCGCCAGCAGCTTCTCGGGACAGGGTACCAACGAGCAGTACTTC. This translates into CASSFSGQGTNEQYF.

The J gene is TRBJ2-5, the V gene TRBV7-2; TRBD2 agrees at 9 bases. The CDR3 is 15 amino acids. Germline trimming cut 5 bases from V and 5 bases from J; bases unmatched to any gene: 9. Germline V gene sequence: CDR1 SGHTA, CDR2 FQGNSA. The CDR3 loop is CASSRLSGSVETQYF. CDR3 nucleotide sequence: TGTGCCAGCAGCCGACTTAGCGGGAGCGTGGAGACCCAGTACTTC.

This rearrangement joins TRBV3-1 to TRBJ2-1; D not resolved. This CDR3 region has 13 residues. The V gene's germline CDR1 is LGHDT and CDR2 YNNKEL (reference sequence). V was shortened by 4 bases and J by 2 bases, with 6 bases between the two germline ends. This CDR3 is CASSLYPYNEQFF. The CDR3 DNA sequence: TGTGCCAGCAGCCTTTACCCCTACAATGAGCAGTTCTTC.

The V and J genes are TRBV5-1 and TRBJ2-7; no clear D gene. This CDR3 region has 14 residues. Germline-derived CDR1 and CDR2 are SGHRS and YFSETQ. V was shortened by 2 bases and J by 2 bases, with 11 bases between the two germline ends. The CDR3 sequence: CASSLQTDTYEQYF. The CDR3 bases are TGCGCCAGCAGCTTACAGACGGATACCTACGAGCAGTACTTC.

This clonotype has a handful of counts. The chain carries TRBV30 and TRBJ2-7, with a possible D match to TRBD1 (6 bases). V lost 2 bases, J lost 2 bases, and 7 bases lay in between. In germline, CDR1 is GTSNPN, CDR2 SVGIG (reference sequence). The CDR3 has 12 residues. CDR3 sequence (DNA): TGTGCCTGGAGTAGGGACACCTACGAGCAGTACTTC. Its protein is CAWSRDTYEQYF.

V usage is TRBV4-1 and J usage is TRBJ2-3; a possible D gene is TRBD2 (5 bases). V dropped 1 base and J dropped 3 bases, with 11 bases sitting between them. The CDR3 contains 15 residues. In germline, CDR1 is MGHRA, CDR2 YSYEKL. In DNA, the CDR3 is TGCGCCAGCAGCCAAGTGGGGAGTCGGACAGATACGCAGTATTTT. Translated, it gives CASSQVGSRTDTQYF.

The chain carries TRBV7-9 and TRBJ2-7; 7 bases are a match to TRBD2. The germline V gene has CDR1 SEHNR and CDR2 FQNEAQ (reference sequence). V trimming: 5 bases; J trimming: 3 bases; junction bases outside the gene matches: 10. The CDR3 has 15 amino acids. CDR3 DNA: TGTGCCAGCAGCGCAGGGCTAGCGGAGTTCTACGAGCAGTACTTC. It yields the protein CASSAGLAEFYEQYF.

V gene TRBV20-1 combines with J gene TRBJ2-1; D is ambiguous. Germline V gives CDR1 DFQATT, CDR2 SNEGSKA (reference sequence). V was clipped by 3 bases and J by 0 bases, with 9 bases between them. CDR3 size: 14 residues. The CDR3 sequence: CSARAPGSYNEQFF. CDR3 in DNA: TGCAGTGCTAGGGCCCCGGGCTCCTACAATGAGCAGTTCTTC.

This clonotype appeared a few times. CDR3 DNA: TGTGCCAGCAGCTTGACCTTAGCCAATGAGCAGTTCTTC. This gives the protein CASSLTLANEQFF. The V gene is TRBV5-6, the J gene TRBJ2-1; D is unresolved. V lost 1 base to trimming and J lost 6 bases, with 8 bases between them. The CDR3 extends over 13 amino acids. Germline loops: CDR1 SGHDT, CDR2 YYEEEE.

The V gene is TRBV3-1, the J gene TRBJ2-4, with D possibly TRBD2 on 6 matching bases. V was shortened by 5 bases and J by 0 bases, with 14 bases between the two germline ends. CDR3 length: 16 residues. Germline values: CDR1 LGHDT, CDR2 YNNKEL (reference sequence). CDR3 coding DNA: TGTGCCAGCAGCGGGGGGAACGGAGGAGCCAAAAACATTCAGTACTTC. Translated: CASSGGNGGAKNIQYF.

This rearrangement joins TRBV5-1 to TRBJ2-3; unclear D gene. The length of the CDR3 is 15 residues. The V and J ends lost 4 bases and 5 bases respectively, with 17 bases between them. Germline CDR1 is SGHRS and CDR2 is YFSETQ. The CDR3, as DNA: TGCGCCAGCAGCCCCCTCGGAGCTTCGGGAGATACGCAGTATTTT. Protein: CASSPLGASGDTQYF. Drawing the rest from reference TRBV5-1 and TRBJ2-3, the complete variable domain is KAGVTQTPRYLIKTRGQQVTLSCSPISGHRSVSWYQQTPGQGLQFLFEYFSETQRNKGNFPGRFSGRQFSNSRSEMNVSTLELGDSALYLCASSPLGASGDTQYFGPGTRLTVL.

The gene calls are TRBV27 and TRBJ2-4; TRBD1 agrees at 9 bases. The CDR3 has 18 residues. Germline V CDR1 and CDR2: MNHEY, SMNVEV (reference sequence). V was clipped by 3 bases and J by 7 bases; unmatched bases: 16. The chain's CDR3 is CASSFHYRTGEAGNIQYF. The CDR3 nucleotides read TGTGCCAGCAGTTTCCACTACAGGACAGGGGAGGCGGGTAACATTCAGTACTTC.

The chain carries TRBV6-5 and TRBJ1-6; weak D call: TRBD1 (5 bases). The CDR3 runs 13 residues. Between the trimmed V and J ends, which lost 10 bases and 8 bases, there was a span of 15 bases. The germline CDR1 and CDR2 sequences are MNHEY and SVGAGI. The CDR3 DNA follows: TGTGCCACTGGGGCAGCCCGCGATTCACCCCTCCACTTT. Translated, it gives CATGAARDSPLHF.

J is TRBJ2-1 and V is TRBV6-2 or TRBV6-3; 10 bases fit TRBD2. The CDR3 runs 16 residues. V shed 0 bases, J shed 8 bases, and the junction held 7 bases outside the gene matches. Looked up from germline, CDR1 is MNHEY and CDR2 is SVGEGT. The CDR3 DNA is TGTGCCAGCAGTTACTCGACCCTAGCGGGAGTGGATGAGCAGTTCTTC. It yields the protein CASSYSTLAGVDEQFF.

The V gene is TRBV20-1, the J gene TRBJ2-7, with 13 bases aligning to TRBD2. The ends lost 2 bases at V and 2 bases at J; junction bases unmatched: 6. The CDR3 contains 16 residues. The germline V gene has CDR1 DFQATT and CDR2 SNEGSKA (reference sequence). CDR3 loop: CSARRATSGGAYEQYF. In DNA, the CDR3 is TGCAGTGCTAGAAGGGCAACTAGCGGGGGGGCCTACGAGCAGTACTTC.

The chain employs TRBV7-6 and TRBJ2-3; 9 bases match TRBD2. Per germline, CDR1 SGHVS and CDR2 FNYEAQ. Unmatched junction bases numbered 2, after V lost 1 base and J lost 3 bases. This CDR3 is built from 15 residues. Here the CDR3 DNA reads TGTGCCAGCAGCTTAGTGCTAGCGGGAACAGATACGCAGTATTTT. Protein product: CASSLVLAGTDTQYF.

The CDR3 region is CASSLGQASLETQYF. The CDR3 DNA reads as TGTGCCAGCAGCCTTGGACAGGCTTCGCTGGAGACCCAGTACTTC. The chain links TRBV27 to TRBJ2-5; TRBD1 matches 7 bases. V lost 6 bases to trimming and J lost 5 bases; unmatched junction nucleotides: 12. The CDR3 totals 15 residues. The germline gives CDR1 MNHEY, CDR2 SMNVEV (reference sequence).

This clonotype has more than one count but fewer than ten. This rearrangement joins TRBV4-2 to TRBJ2-1, with 13 bases fitting TRBD2. The CDR3 covers 17 residues. From germline, CDR1 is LGHNA and CDR2 YNFKEQ. Trimming removed 4 bases from V and 7 bases from J; junction bases left unmatched: 10. This CDR3 reads CASSRQTSGRPLNEQFF. CDR3 nucleotides: TGTGCCAGCAGCCGCCAGACTAGCGGGAGGCCCTTGAATGAGCAGTTCTTC.

This clonotype showed up just a few times. The chain combines TRBV7-2 with TRBJ2-3; no reliable D call. Germline V gene data show CDR1 as SGHTA and CDR2 as FQGNSA. V was trimmed by 5 bases and J by 10 bases, leaving 7 bases between them. The CDR3 contains 10 residues. CDR3 bases: TGTGCCAGCAGCCTAAAACCGCAGTATTTT. Translation: CASSLKPQYF.

This rearrangement joins TRBV7-2 to TRBJ2-3, with D maybe TRBD1 (5 bases). This CDR3 spans 14 amino acids. Germline V gene lookup returns CDR1 SGHTA and CDR2 FQGNSA. Trimming removed 2 bases from V and 6 bases from J, with 12 bases in between. CDR3 protein: CASSLNRISDTQYF. In nucleotides, the CDR3 is TGTGCCAGCAGCTTAAACAGGATTTCTGATACGCAGTATTTT.

The sample holds a few counts of this clonotype. CDR3 in amino acids: CASSFTSGTDTQYF. CDR3 bases: TGTGCCAGCAGCTTTACTAGCGGCACAGATACGCAGTATTTT. The gene calls are TRBV7-3 and TRBJ2-3; 7 nucleotides agree with TRBD2. The CDR3 contains 14 residues. Germline V gene lookup returns CDR1 SGHTA and CDR2 FQGTGA. The V segment lost 3 bases and the J segment 1 base; nucleotides outside the gene matches: 1.

This clonotype was picked up one time. This chain connects TRBV29-1 to TRBJ2-7; 8 nucleotides match TRBD2. Germline-derived CDR1 and CDR2 are SQVTM and ANQGSEA. The V gene end was trimmed by 0 bases and the J gene end by 3 bases; junction bases not matched to a gene: 10. This CDR3 is built from 16 residues. CDR3 sequence: CSVEENQRERGYEQYF. CDR3 sequence (DNA): TGCAGCGTTGAAGAAAACCAGCGGGAGCGTGGCTACGAGCAGTACTTC.

The chain combines TRBV12-3 or TRBV12-4 with TRBJ2-7; D unresolved. The CDR3 sequence is 13 residues long. Trimming stripped 3 bases from V and 4 bases from J, with 10 bases between. The CDR3 nucleotides are TGTGCCAGCAGTTTGGTACGCTCATACGAGCAGTACTTC. It translates to CASSLVRSYEQYF.

This sequence joins TRBV4-2 and TRBJ2-3, with 7 bases lining up with TRBD2. In germline, CDR1 is LGHNA, CDR2 YNFKEQ. Trimming removed 1 base from V and 6 bases from J; junction bases left unmatched: 4. This CDR3 has 14 residues. The CDR3 sequence: CASSQGEGPDTQYF. CDR3 in DNA: TGTGCCAGCAGCCAAGGGGAGGGCCCCGATACGCAGTATTTT.